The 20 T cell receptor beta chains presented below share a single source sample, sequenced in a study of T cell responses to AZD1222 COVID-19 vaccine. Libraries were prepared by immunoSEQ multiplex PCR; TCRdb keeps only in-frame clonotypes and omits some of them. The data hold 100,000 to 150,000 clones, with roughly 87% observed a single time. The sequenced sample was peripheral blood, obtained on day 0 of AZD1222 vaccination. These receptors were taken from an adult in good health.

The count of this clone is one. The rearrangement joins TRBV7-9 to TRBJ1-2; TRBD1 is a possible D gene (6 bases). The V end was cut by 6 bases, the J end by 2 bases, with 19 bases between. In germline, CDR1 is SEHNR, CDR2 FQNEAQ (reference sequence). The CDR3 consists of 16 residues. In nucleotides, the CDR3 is TGTGCCAGCAGTCACGATCGACAGGAGCTCAACTATGGCTACACCTTC. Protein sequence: CASSHDRQELNYGYTF.

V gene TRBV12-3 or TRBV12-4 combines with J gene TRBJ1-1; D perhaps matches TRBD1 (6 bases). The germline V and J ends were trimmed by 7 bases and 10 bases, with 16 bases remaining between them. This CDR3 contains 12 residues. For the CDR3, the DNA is TGTGCCAGCAATGATCAGGGGTTTCGAGCTTTCTTT. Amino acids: CASNDQGFRAFF.

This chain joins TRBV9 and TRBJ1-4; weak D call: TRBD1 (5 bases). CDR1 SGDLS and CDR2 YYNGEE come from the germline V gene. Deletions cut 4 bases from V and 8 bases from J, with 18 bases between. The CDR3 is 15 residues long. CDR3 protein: CASSPRPGTPEKLFF. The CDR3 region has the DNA TGTGCCAGCAGCCCGCGCCCCGGGACTCCGGAAAAACTGTTTTTT.

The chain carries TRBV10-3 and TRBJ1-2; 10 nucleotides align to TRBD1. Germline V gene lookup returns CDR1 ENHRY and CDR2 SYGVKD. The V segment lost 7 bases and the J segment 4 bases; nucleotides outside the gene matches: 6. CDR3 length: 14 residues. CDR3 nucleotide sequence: TGTGCCATCAATCCGGGACAGGGGTCCTATGGCTACACCTTC. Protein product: CAINPGQGSYGYTF.

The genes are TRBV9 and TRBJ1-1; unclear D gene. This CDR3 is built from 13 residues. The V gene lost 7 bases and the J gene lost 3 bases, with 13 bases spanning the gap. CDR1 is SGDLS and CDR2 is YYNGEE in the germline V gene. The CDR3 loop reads CASAEDGYTEAFF. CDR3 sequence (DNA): TGTGCCAGCGCCGAGGACGGCTACACTGAAGCTTTCTTT.

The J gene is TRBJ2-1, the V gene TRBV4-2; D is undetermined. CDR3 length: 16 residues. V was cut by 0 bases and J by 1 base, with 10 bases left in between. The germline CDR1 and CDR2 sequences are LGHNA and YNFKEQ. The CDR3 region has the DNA TGTGCCAGCAGCCAAGATAGGGCAGGTTCCTACAATGAGCAGTTCTTC. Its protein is CASSQDRAGSYNEQFF.

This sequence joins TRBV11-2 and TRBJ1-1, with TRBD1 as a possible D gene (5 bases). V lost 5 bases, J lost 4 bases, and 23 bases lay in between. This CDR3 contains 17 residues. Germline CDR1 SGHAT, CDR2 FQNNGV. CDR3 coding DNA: TGTGCCAGCAGCCGACTACACACAGGAGAAATGGCCACTGAAGCTTTCTTT. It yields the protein CASSRLHTGEMATEAFF.

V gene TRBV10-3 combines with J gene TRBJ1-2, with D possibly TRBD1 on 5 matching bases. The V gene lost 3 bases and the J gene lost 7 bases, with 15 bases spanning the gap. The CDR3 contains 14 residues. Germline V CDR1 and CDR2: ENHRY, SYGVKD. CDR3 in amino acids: CAISDKGTTGGYTF. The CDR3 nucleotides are TGTGCCATCAGTGATAAGGGGACCACGGGTGGCTACACCTTC.

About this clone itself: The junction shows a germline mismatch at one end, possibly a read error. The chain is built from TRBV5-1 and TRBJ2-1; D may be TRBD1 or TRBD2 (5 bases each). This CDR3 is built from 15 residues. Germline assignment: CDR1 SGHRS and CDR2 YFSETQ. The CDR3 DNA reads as TGCGCCAGCAGCGCCACGGGACCCTCCTTCAATGAGCAGTTCTTC. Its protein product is CASSATGPSFNEQFF.

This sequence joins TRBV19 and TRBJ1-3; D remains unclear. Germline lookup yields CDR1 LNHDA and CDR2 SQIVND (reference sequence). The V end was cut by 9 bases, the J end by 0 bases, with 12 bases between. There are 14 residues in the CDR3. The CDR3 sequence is CASLNRDSGNTIYF. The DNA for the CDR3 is TGTGCCAGCTTAAACCGGGACTCTGGAAACACCATATATTTT.

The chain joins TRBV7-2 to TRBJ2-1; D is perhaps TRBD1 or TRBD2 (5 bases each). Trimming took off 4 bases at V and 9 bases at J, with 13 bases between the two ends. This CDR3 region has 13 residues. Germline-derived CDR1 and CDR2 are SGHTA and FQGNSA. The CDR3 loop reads CASSSARGTEQFF. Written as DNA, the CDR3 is TGTGCCAGCAGCTCAGCACGGGGCACTGAGCAGTTCTTC.

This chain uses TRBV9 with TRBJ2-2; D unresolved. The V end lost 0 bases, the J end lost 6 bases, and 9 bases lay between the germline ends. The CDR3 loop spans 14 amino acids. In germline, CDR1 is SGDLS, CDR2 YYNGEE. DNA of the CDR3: TGTGCCAGCAGCGTAGAACCGTCCGCCGGGGAGCTGTTTTTT. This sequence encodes CASSVEPSAGELFF.

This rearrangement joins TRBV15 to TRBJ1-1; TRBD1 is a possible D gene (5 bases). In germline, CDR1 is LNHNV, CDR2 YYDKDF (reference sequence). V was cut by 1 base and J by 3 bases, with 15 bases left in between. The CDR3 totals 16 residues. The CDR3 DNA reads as TGTGCCACCAGCAGAGGACAGTCCCTTGGAGACACTGAAGCTTTCTTT. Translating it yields CATSRGQSLGDTEAFF.

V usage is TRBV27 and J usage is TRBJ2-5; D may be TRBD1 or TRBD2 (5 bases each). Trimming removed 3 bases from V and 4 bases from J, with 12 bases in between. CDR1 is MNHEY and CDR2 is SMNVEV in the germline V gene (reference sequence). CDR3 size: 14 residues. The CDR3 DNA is TGTGCCAGCAGTTTTACCCCTGGGGGAGAGACCCAGTACTTC. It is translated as CASSFTPGGETQYF.

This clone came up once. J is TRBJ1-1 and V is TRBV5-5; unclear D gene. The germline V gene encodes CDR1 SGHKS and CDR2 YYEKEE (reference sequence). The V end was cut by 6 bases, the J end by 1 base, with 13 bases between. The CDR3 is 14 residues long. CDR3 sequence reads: CASNPPGENTEAFF. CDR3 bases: TGTGCCAGCAACCCGCCGGGTGAGAACACTGAAGCTTTCTTT.

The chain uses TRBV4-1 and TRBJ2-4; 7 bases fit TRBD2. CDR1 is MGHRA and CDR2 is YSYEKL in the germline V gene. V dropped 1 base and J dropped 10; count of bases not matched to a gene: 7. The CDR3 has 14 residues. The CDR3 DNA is TGCGCCAGCAGCCAAGTAATGCTAGCGGAAATTCAGTACTTC. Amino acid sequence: CASSQVMLAEIQYF.

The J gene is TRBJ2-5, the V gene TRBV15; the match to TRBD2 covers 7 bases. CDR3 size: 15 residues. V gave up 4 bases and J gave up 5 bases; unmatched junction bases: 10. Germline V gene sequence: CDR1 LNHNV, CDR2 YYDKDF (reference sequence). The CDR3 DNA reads TGTGCCACCAGCACTTATCCGGGACTACGCGAGACCCAGTACTTC. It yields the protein CATSTYPGLRETQYF.

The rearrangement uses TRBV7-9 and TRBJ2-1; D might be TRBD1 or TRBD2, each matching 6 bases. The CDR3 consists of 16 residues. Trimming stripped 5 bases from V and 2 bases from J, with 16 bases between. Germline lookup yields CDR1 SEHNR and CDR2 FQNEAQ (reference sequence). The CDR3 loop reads CASSPLGGYAYNEQFF. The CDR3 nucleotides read TGTGCCAGCAGCCCACTAGGGGGGTATGCCTACAATGAGCAGTTCTTC.

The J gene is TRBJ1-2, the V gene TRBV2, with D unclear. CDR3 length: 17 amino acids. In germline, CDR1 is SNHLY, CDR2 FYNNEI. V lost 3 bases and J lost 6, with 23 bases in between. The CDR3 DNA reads TGTGCCAGCAGTGACCTGAAACACGGGATAGGAGGTAATGGCTACACCTTC. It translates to CASSDLKHGIGGNGYTF.

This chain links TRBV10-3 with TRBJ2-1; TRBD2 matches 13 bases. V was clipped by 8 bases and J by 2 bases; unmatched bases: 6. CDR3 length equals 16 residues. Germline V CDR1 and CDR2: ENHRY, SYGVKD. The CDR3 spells CAISTSGGYTYNEQFF. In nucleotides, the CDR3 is TGTGCCATCTCGACTAGCGGGGGGTATACCTACAATGAGCAGTTCTTC.